This TCR beta chain was recorded in a study of T cell repertoires in cytomegalovirus infection. Study-level information: Public TCR beta signatures indicated both CMV infection and matching HLA type. Study-level points and caveats: Within the response measured ex vivo, HLA-C-restricted CMV-specific TCR beta clonotypes were dominant. Carriage of CMV together with the relevant HLA was identifiable through cumulative public TCR beta family frequency.

A word on this clonotype: Its antigen is not known.

TCRdb reprocessed the reads via MiXCR and lists one record per CDR3 protein. The data hold 250,000 to 300,000 distinct CDR3 sequences, with approximately 17% observed a single time. The germline V and J ends were trimmed by 5 bases and 4 bases, with 6 bases remaining between them. The CDR3 runs 12 residues. Germline assignment: CDR1 LNHDA and CDR2 SQIVND (reference sequence). The specimen sequenced was CD8+ T cells from PBMCs. The receptor was derived from a human donor in good health (CMV status not recorded). Some clones in this sample may be carry-over from other donors' samples. The chain couples TRBV19 to TRBJ1-5; D not certain. In DNA form, the CDR3 reads TGTGCCAGTAGTTGGGCGAATCAGCCCCAGCATTTT. It yields the protein CASSWANQPQHF.